A single sample is the source of the 12 T cell receptor beta chains below, sequenced in a study of vaccination and CD4 T cells after COVID-19. No antigen is known for these receptors. An Oncomine TCR Beta short-read assay was used to sequence the DNA from cultured CD4+ T cells. TCRdb fed the PCR reads into MiXCR, producing one record per CDR3 protein. The sample gives 8,500 to 10,000 distinct CDR3 sequences, about three fifths of which show up once; 7.5% to 9% is in the top ten. Indicated treatment: approximately 11-day PBMC culture with coronavirus spike peptide pools or control peptides (ViraFEST assay). Material: CD4+ T cells from blood, cultured in vitro. Receptors were obtained from a human donor who had recovered from COVID-19.

This clonotype is classed as medium-sized (0.01 to 0.1%). The chain couples TRBV6-5 to TRBJ2-3; D tentatively reads TRBD1 or TRBD2 (5 bases each). V was pared by 3 bases and J by 7 bases, with 17 bases between. CDR3 size: 15 residues. Germline V gene data show CDR1 as MNHEY and CDR2 as SVGAGI. This CDR3 is CASSYLRGQSNTQYF. In DNA form, the CDR3 reads TGTGCCAGCAGTTATTTACGGGGCCAATCAAATACGCAGTATTTT.

The chain recombines TRBV10-1 with TRBJ2-6; tentatively, D is TRBD2 (5 bases). This CDR3 contains 14 residues. Germline-derived CDR1 and CDR2 are WNHNN and SYGVQD (reference sequence). The germline V and J ends were trimmed by 4 bases and 1 base, with 5 bases remaining between them. The CDR3 sequence: CASSAGSGANVLTF. CDR3 DNA: TGCGCCAGCAGTGCGGGATCTGGGGCCAACGTCCTGACTTTC.

The chain employs TRBV24-1 and TRBJ1-1; D may be TRBD1 (5 bases). Germline values: CDR1 KGHDR, CDR2 SFDVKD. The CDR3 has 13 residues. V lost 10 bases and J lost 1, with 12 bases in between. The CDR3 protein is CATSSGGNTEAFF. CDR3 bases: TGTGCCACTTCTTCGGGGGGGAACACTGAAGCTTTCTTT.

This clonotype was recorded a few times. The genes are TRBV6-2 or TRBV6-3 and TRBJ1-5; 8 nucleotides line up with TRBD1. Unmatched junction bases numbered 2, after V lost 4 bases and J lost 3 bases. Looked up from germline, CDR1 is MNHEY and CDR2 is SVGEGT. CDR3 length: 14 residues. The CDR3 DNA reads as TGTGCCAGCAGTTGGACAGGGATCAATCAGCCCCAGCATTTT. It encodes CASSWTGINQPQHF.

This clonotype was counted only a few times. The rearrangement links TRBV28 to TRBJ1-5; D unclear. The ends were cut back, 5 bases at V and 6 bases at J, with 17 bases in the middle. Germline V CDR1 and CDR2: MDHEN, SYDVKM. The CDR3 runs 15 residues. CDR3 in amino acids: CASSPYPSTPQPQHF. As DNA, the CDR3 is TGTGCCAGCAGTCCATACCCAAGTACGCCTCAGCCCCAGCATTTT.

The sample holds a few counts of this clonotype. The rearrangement joins TRBV11-3 to TRBJ1-1; D is uncertain. V gave up 6 bases and J gave up 7 bases, with 12 bases separating them. The CDR3 spans 12 residues. Germline V gene data show CDR1 as SGHNT and CDR2 as YENEEA. The CDR3 nucleotides read TGTGCCAGCAGTGCAGGCGGGGTTGAAGCTTTCTTT. Protein product: CASSAGGVEAFF.

The J gene is TRBJ1-1, the V gene TRBV28, with 8 bases aligning to TRBD1. Germline trimming cut 3 bases from V and 5 bases from J; bases unmatched to any gene: 11. The germline gives CDR1 MDHEN, CDR2 SYDVKM. The CDR3 length is 16 residues. In DNA form, the CDR3 reads TGTGCCAGCAGTTTGAGGCAGGGGGCGCGAGCAACTGAAGCTTTCTTT. Encoded protein: CASSLRQGARATEAFF.

The genes are TRBV30 and TRBJ1-2; D call uncertain. Trimming cost V 7 bases and J 6 bases, with 12 bases left between them. This CDR3 comprises 11 residues. Germline loops: CDR1 GTSNPN, CDR2 SVGIG (reference sequence). CDR3 in DNA: TGTGCCTCCAGGACCGTCAATGGCTACACCTTC. Its translation: CASRTVNGYTF. The whole variable domain, remainder taken from reference TRBV30 and TRBJ1-2, is SQTIHQWPATLVQPVGSPLSLECTVEGTSNPNLYWYRQAAGRGLQLLFYSVGIGQISSEVPQNLSASRPQDRQFILSSKKLLLSDSGFYLCASRTVNGYTFGSGTRLTVV.

This clonotype was counted only a few times. The rearrangement joins TRBV30 to TRBJ1-6, with D perhaps matching TRBD1 (5 bases). The CDR3 loop spans 14 amino acids. Trimming took 2 bases from V and 7 from J, leaving 12 bases between them. Germline values: CDR1 GTSNPN, CDR2 SVGIG (reference sequence). The CDR3, as DNA: TGTGCCTGGAGTTGGATGGGGGGAAATTCACCCCTCCACTTT. It codes for CAWSWMGGNSPLHF.

In its sample, this clonotype was seen a few times. The chain is built from TRBV19 and TRBJ1-2; 9 nucleotides align to TRBD1. The CDR3 runs to 14 residues. Germline lookup yields CDR1 LNHDA and CDR2 SQIVND (reference sequence). Trimming took 3 bases from V and 8 from J; bases not matched to a gene: 7. The CDR3 DNA sequence: TGTGCCAGTAGTATTGAGGGACAGGGAGCGGGCTACACCTTC. It translates to CASSIEGQGAGYTF.

This chain links TRBV7-3 with TRBJ2-7; TRBD2 matches 9 bases. Germline CDR1 and CDR2: SGHTA and FQGTGA. With 1 base clipped from V and 6 bases from J, the junction kept 10 bases outside the gene matches. The CDR3 loop spans 16 amino acids. The CDR3 loop reads CASSLSPSGNLGEQYF. CDR3 nucleotide sequence: TGTGCCAGCAGCTTAAGTCCTAGCGGGAACCTAGGCGAGCAGTACTTC. Full variable domain (remainder filled in from reference TRBV7-3 and TRBJ2-7): GAGVSQTPSNKVTEKGKYVELRCDPISGHTALYWYRQSLGQGPEFLIYFQGTGAADDSGLPNDRFFAVRPEGSVSTLKIQRTERGDSAVYLCASSLSPSGNLGEQYFGPGTRLTVT.

A few counts support this clonotype. V usage is TRBV20-1 and J usage is TRBJ1-5; D unclear. V was shortened by 3 bases and J by 0 bases, with 12 bases between the two germline ends. Germline values: CDR1 DFQATT, CDR2 SNEGSKA (reference sequence). CDR3 length: 15 amino acids. The CDR3: CSASRGYPSNQPQHF. Written as DNA, the CDR3 is TGCAGTGCTAGCCGAGGATACCCTAGCAATCAGCCCCAGCATTTT.